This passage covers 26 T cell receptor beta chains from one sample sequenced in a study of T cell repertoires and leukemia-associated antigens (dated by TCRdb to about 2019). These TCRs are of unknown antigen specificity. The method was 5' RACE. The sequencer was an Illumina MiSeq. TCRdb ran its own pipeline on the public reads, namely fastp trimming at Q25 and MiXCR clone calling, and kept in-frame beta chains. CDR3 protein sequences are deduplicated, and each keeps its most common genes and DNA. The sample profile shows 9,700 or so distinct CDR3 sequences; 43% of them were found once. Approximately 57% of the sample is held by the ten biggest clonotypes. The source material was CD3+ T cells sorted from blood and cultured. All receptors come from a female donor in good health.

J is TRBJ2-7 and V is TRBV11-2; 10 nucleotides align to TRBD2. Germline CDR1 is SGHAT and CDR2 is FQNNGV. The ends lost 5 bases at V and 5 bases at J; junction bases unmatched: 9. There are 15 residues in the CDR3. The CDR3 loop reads CASSLALAGVHEQYF. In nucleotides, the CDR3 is TGTGCCAGCAGCCTCGCCCTAGCGGGAGTACACGAGCAGTACTTC. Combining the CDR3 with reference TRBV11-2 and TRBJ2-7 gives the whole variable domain EAGVAQSPRYKIIEKRQSVAFWCNPISGHATLYWYQQILGQGPKLLIQFQNNGVVDDSQLPKDRFSAERLKGVDSTLKIQPAKLEDSAVYLCASSLALAGVHEQYFGPGTRLTVT.

In nucleotides, the CDR3 is TGTGCCAGCAGTTTAACCGATAATTCACCCCTCCACTTT. Translating gives CASSLTDNSPLHF. This chain uses TRBV27 with TRBJ1-6, with D uncertain. The CDR3 covers 13 residues. V was clipped by 2 bases and J by 5 bases, with 4 bases between them. CDR1 and CDR2 from the germline V gene are MNHEY and SMNVEV (reference sequence).

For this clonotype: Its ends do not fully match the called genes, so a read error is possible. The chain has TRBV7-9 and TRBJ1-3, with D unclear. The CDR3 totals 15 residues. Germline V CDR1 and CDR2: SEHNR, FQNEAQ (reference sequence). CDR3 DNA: TGTGCCAGCAGCTTAGGGACGGCCTCTGGAAACGCCATATATTTT. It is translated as CASSLGTASGNAIYF.

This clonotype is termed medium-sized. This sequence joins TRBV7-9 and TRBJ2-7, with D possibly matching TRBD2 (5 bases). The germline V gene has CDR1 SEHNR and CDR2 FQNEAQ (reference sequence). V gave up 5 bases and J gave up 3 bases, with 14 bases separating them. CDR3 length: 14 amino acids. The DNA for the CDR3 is TGTGCCAGCAGCATATACAAAGGGAGCTACGAGCAGTACTTC. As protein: CASSIYKGSYEQYF.

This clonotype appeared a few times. The DNA for the CDR3 is TGCAGCGTACGGGACGGTAGCACAGATACGCAGTATTTT. This gives the protein CSVRDGSTDTQYF. The rearrangement uses TRBV29-1 and TRBJ2-3, with D perhaps matching TRBD1 or TRBD2 (5 bases each). V was cut by 6 bases and J by 0 bases, with 10 bases left in between. The CDR3 totals 13 residues. CDR1 and CDR2 (germline): SQVTM, ANQGSEA.

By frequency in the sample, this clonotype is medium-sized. CDR3 sequence reads: CASSQYQGGATQYF. As DNA, the CDR3 is TGTGCCAGCAGCCAATACCAGGGAGGCGCGACCCAGTACTTC. The chain recombines TRBV4-2 with TRBJ2-5; possibly TRBD2 for D (6 bases). Trimming removed 2 bases from V and 7 bases from J, with 14 bases in between. The CDR3 has 14 amino acids. CDR1 and CDR2 from the germline V gene are LGHNA and YNFKEQ.

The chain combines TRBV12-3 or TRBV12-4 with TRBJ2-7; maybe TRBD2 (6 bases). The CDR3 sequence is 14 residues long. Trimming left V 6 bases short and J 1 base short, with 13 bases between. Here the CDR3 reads CASRNGDSSYEQYF. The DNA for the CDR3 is TGTGCCAGCAGAAACGGGGACTCTTCCTACGAGCAGTACTTC.

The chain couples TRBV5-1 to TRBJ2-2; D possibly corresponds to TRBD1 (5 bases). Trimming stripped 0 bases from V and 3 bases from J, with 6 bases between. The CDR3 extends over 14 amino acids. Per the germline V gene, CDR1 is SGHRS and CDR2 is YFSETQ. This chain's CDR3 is CASSLVGHTGELFF. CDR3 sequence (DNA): TGCGCCAGCAGCTTGGTGGGGCACACCGGGGAGCTGTTTTTT.

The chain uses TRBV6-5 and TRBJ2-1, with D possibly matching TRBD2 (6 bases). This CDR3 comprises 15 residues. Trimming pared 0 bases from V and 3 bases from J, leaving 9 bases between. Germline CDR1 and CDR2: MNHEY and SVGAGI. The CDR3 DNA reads TGTGCCAGCAGTTACTCGTCGGGAGACTACAATGAGCAGTTCTTC. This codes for CASSYSSGDYNEQFF.

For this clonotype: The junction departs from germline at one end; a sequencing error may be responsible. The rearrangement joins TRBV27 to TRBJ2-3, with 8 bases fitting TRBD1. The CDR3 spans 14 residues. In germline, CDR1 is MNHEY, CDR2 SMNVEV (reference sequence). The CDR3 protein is CTSSSQGAPDTQYF. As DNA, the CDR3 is TGTACCAGCAGTTCCCAGGGGGCCCCGGATACGCAGTATTTT.

This chain's CDR3 is CASSSVLAGADTQYF. CDR3 nucleotide sequence: TGCGCCAGCAGCTCGGTTCTAGCGGGAGCAGATACGCAGTATTTT. V is TRBV5-1 and J is TRBJ2-3; the match to TRBD2 covers 10 bases. Germline V gives CDR1 SGHRS, CDR2 YFSETQ. V dropped 3 bases and J dropped 4; count of bases not matched to a gene: 5. This CDR3 contains 15 residues. Variable domain in full (rest from reference TRBV5-1 and TRBJ2-3): KAGVTQTPRYLIKTRGQQVTLSCSPISGHRSVSWYQQTPGQGLQFLFEYFSETQRNKGNFPGRFSGRQFSNSRSEMNVSTLELGDSALYLCASSSVLAGADTQYFGPGTRLTVL.

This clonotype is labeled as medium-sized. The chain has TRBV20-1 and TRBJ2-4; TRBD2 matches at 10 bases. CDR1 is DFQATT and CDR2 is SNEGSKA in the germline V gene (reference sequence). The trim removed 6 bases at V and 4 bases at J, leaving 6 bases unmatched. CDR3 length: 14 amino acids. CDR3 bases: TGCAGTGCAACTAGCGGGGAGAAGAAAAACATTCAGTACTTC. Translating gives CSATSGEKKNIQYF.

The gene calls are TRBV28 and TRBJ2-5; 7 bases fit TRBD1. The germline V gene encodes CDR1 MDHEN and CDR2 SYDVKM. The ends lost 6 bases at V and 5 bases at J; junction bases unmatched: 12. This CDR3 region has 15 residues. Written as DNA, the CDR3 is TGTGCCAGCAGCCACGGGACAGACCCCCGCGAGACCCAGTACTTC. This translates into CASSHGTDPRETQYF. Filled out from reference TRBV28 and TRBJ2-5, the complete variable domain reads DVKVTQSSRYLVKRTGEKVFLECVQDMDHENMFWYRQDPGLGLRLIYFSYDVKMKEKGDIPEGYSVSREKKERFSLILESASTNQTSMYLCASSHGTDPRETQYFGPGTRLLVL.

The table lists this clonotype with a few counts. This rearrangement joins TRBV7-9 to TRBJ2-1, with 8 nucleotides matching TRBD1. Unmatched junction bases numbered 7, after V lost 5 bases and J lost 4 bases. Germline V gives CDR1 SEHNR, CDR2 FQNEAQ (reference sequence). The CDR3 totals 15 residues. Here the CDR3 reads CASSLGQGGYNEQFF. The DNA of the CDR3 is TGTGCCAGCAGCCTAGGACAGGGTGGATACAATGAGCAGTTCTTC.

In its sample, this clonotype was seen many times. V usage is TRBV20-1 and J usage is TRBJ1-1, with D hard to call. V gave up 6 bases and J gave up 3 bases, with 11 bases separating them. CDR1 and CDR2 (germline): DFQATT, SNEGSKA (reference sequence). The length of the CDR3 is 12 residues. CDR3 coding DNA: TGCAGTGCACTGGACGGTCACACTGAAGCTTTCTTT. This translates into CSALDGHTEAFF.

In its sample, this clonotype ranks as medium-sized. The CDR3 region has the DNA TGCAGTGCTAGGGACAGGGGTTGGAATGAGCAGTTCTTC. Protein sequence: CSARDRGWNEQFF. The chain is built from TRBV20-1 and TRBJ2-1, with TRBD1 identical over 9 bases. V trimming: 3 bases; J trimming: 7 bases; junction bases outside the gene matches: 4. From germline, CDR1 is DFQATT and CDR2 SNEGSKA (reference sequence). The CDR3 is 13 amino acids.

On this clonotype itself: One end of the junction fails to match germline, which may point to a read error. The CDR3 DNA reads as TGCGCCAGCAGCTCTCGGACAGGGGGCTACGAGCTGTACTTC. This translates into CASSSRTGGYELYF. This chain joins TRBV5-1 and TRBJ2-7; 11 positions agree with TRBD1. The CDR3 extends over 14 amino acids. CDR1 SGHRS and CDR2 YFSETQ come from the germline V gene.

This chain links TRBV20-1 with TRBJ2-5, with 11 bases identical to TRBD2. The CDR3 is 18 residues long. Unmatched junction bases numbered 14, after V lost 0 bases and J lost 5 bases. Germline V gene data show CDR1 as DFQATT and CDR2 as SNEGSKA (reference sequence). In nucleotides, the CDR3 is TGCAGTGCTAGAGATCCTCTCACTAGCGGGAGAGGTATCGAGACCCAGTACTTC. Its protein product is CSARDPLTSGRGIETQYF.

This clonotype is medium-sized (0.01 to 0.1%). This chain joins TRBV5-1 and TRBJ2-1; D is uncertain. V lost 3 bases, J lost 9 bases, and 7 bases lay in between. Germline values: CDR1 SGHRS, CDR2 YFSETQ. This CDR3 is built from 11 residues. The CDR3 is CASSSGIEQFF. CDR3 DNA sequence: TGCGCCAGCAGCTCCGGAATTGAGCAGTTCTTC.

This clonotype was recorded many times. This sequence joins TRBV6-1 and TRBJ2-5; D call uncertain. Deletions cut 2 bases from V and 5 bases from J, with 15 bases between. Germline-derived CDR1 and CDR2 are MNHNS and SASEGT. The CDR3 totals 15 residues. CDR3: CASSETKEVGETQYF. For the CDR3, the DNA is TGTGCCAGCAGTGAAACAAAAGAGGTGGGGGAGACCCAGTACTTC.

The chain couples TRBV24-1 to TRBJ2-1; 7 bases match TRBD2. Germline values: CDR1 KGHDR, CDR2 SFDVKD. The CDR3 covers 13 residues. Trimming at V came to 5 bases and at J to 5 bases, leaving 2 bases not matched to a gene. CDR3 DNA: TGTGCCACCAGTGGGAGCGGGAACAATGAGCAGTTCTTC. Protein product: CATSGSGNNEQFF.

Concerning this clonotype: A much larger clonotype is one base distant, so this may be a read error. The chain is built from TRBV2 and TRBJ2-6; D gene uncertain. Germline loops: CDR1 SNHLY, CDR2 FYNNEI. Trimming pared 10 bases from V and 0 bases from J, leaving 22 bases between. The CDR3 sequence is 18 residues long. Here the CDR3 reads CATGGKSLGGSGANVLTF. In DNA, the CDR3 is TGTGCCACCGGCGGTAAATCTCTAGGCGGCTCTGGGGCCAACGTCCTGACTTTC.

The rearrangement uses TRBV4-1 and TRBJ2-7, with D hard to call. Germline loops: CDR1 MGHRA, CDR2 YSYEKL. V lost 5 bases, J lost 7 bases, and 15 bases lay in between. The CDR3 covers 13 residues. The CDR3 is CASSLDVLVEQYF. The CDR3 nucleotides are TGCGCCAGCAGCTTGGATGTCTTAGTGGAGCAGTACTTC.

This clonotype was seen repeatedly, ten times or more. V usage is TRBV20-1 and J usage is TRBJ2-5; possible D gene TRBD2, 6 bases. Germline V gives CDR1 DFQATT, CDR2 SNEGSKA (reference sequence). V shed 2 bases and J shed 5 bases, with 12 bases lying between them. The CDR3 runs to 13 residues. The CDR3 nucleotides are TGCAGTGCTAGAACGGGACTGGGGGAGACCCAGTACTTC. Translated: CSARTGLGETQYF.

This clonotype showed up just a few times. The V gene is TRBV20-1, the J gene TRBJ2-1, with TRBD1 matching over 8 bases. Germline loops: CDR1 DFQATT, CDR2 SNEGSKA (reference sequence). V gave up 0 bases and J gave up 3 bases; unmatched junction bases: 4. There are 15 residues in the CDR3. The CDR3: CSARDPRGLYNEQFF. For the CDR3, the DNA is TGCAGTGCTAGAGATCCCAGGGGGCTCTACAATGAGCAGTTCTTC.

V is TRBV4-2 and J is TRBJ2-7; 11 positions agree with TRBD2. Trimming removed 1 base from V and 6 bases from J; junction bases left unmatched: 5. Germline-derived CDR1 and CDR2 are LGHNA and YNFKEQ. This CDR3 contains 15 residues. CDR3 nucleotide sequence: TGTGCCAGCAGCCAAGCCCTAGCGGGAGGCAGCGAGCAGTACTTC. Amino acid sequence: CASSQALAGGSEQYF.